These T cell receptor beta chains were read from a single sample in a study of T cell responses to AZD1222 COVID-19 vaccine. The table came from immunoSEQ multiplex PCR; TCRdb's copy has only in-frame clones and leaves some out. This table holds about 120,000 clones, 80% to 95% found once. Sequencing was performed on peripheral blood, taken on day 0 of AZD1222 vaccination. Source of these receptors: an adult in good health. Each CDR3 is given with its conserved first and last residue.

v_call: TRBV19; j_call: TRBJ1-1; cdr3_aa: CASSMPGMNTEAFF
v_call: TRBV6-2/TRBV6-3; j_call: TRBJ1-5; cdr3_aa: CASSYGQGSPQHF
v_call: TRBV5-6; j_call: TRBJ1-5; cdr3_aa: CASSPSQGGYSNQPQHF
v_call: TRBV24-1; j_call: TRBJ1-2; cdr3_aa: CATSDPDKTGSFGYTF
v_call: TRBV6-1; j_call: TRBJ1-1; cdr3_aa: CASSEGTLLDTEAFF
v_call: TRBV3-1/TRBV3-2; j_call: TRBJ2-3; cdr3_aa: CASSRYSGPRDTQYF
v_call: TRBV12-3/TRBV12-4; j_call: TRBJ1-2; cdr3_aa: CASRGNGYTF
v_call: TRBV5-1; j_call: TRBJ1-1; cdr3_aa: CASSLSSGEAFF
v_call: TRBV5-1; j_call: TRBJ2-2; cdr3_aa: CASNTLGGQAGELFF
v_call: TRBV4-2; j_call: TRBJ2-1; cdr3_aa: CASSPSAGGSTYEQFF
v_call: TRBV18; j_call: TRBJ2-2; cdr3_aa: CASSQVTGPTGELFF
v_call: TRBV4-2; j_call: TRBJ1-1; cdr3_aa: CASRWTGMTEAFF
v_call: TRBV11-1; j_call: TRBJ2-3; cdr3_aa: CASSSPNTDTQYF
v_call: TRBV7-3; j_call: TRBJ1-1; cdr3_aa: CASSSQGYTEAFF
v_call: TRBV18; j_call: TRBJ1-6; cdr3_aa: CASSHMTFNNSPLHF
v_call: TRBV7-2; j_call: TRBJ1-5; cdr3_aa: CASSYSGTLSNQPQHF
v_call: TRBV4-1; j_call: TRBJ2-3; cdr3_aa: CASSQGLGLNTDTQYF
v_call: TRBV7-6; j_call: TRBJ1-6; cdr3_aa: CASSLADYSPLHF
v_call: TRBV5-1; j_call: TRBJ1-1; cdr3_aa: CASSINRLTRDTEAFF
v_call: TRBV19; j_call: TRBJ2-7; cdr3_aa: CASSASGPYEQYF
v_call: TRBV18; j_call: TRBJ1-1; cdr3_aa: CASSPQGGEAFF
v_call: TRBV7-7; j_call: TRBJ2-2; cdr3_aa: CASSSISVLPGHTNTGELFF
v_call: TRBV7-2; j_call: TRBJ1-1; cdr3_aa: CASRRQGAYTEAFF
v_call: TRBV5-4; j_call: TRBJ1-4; cdr3_aa: CASSRRGQGATNEKLFF
v_call: TRBV28; j_call: TRBJ1-5; cdr3_aa: CASRDSLNQPQHF
v_call: TRBV4-3; j_call: TRBJ1-3; cdr3_aa: CASSQGTGAGNTIYF
v_call: TRBV6-5; j_call: TRBJ2-5; cdr3_aa: CASSTSSGETQYF
v_call: TRBV12-3/TRBV12-4; j_call: TRBJ1-1; cdr3_aa: CASSPTGATEAFF
v_call: TRBV13; j_call: TRBJ2-6; cdr3_aa: CASSSGTGTSGANVLTF
v_call: TRBV6-2/TRBV6-3; j_call: TRBJ1-5; cdr3_aa: CASSYGTGYQPQHF
v_call: TRBV5-6; j_call: TRBJ1-1; cdr3_aa: CASSQQGARAFF
v_call: TRBV7-3; j_call: TRBJ2-1; cdr3_aa: CASSLIPADYNEQFF
v_call: TRBV7-6; j_call: TRBJ2-1; cdr3_aa: CASSLGRAYNEQFF
v_call: TRBV7-2; j_call: TRBJ1-5; cdr3_aa: CASSSQGAPNQPQHF
v_call: TRBV5-6; j_call: TRBJ1-2; cdr3_aa: CASSLSTGQGYGYTF
v_call: TRBV19; j_call: TRBJ1-3; cdr3_aa: CASSPGAGGNTIYF
v_call: TRBV9; j_call: TRBJ2-1; cdr3_aa: CASSSRSGGMNNEQFF
v_call: TRBV12-3/TRBV12-4; j_call: TRBJ1-6; cdr3_aa: CASSFSTNSPLHF
v_call: TRBV7-2; j_call: TRBJ2-7; cdr3_aa: CASSSTGTGWEQYF
v_call: TRBV5-6; j_call: TRBJ2-6; cdr3_aa: CASSLGTYTNVLTF
v_call: TRBV7-2; j_call: TRBJ1-1; cdr3_aa: CASSLVDRGNTEAFF
v_call: TRBV5-1; j_call: TRBJ2-1; cdr3_aa: CASNTGRAGRANEQFF
v_call: TRBV9; j_call: TRBJ1-1; cdr3_aa: CASSVAPNRPANTEAFF
v_call: TRBV19; j_call: TRBJ2-7; cdr3_aa: CASSISGGRNEQYF
v_call: TRBV7-9; j_call: TRBJ2-7; cdr3_aa: CASSTRKRQGYPLTQQYF
v_call: TRBV6-6; j_call: TRBJ2-5; cdr3_aa: CASSSPGLQETQYF
v_call: TRBV12-3/TRBV12-4; j_call: TRBJ1-5; cdr3_aa: CASRTSGNQPQHF
v_call: TRBV19; j_call: TRBJ1-6; cdr3_aa: CASSLWTGDSPLHF
v_call: TRBV19; j_call: TRBJ1-5; cdr3_aa: CASNYLVLSNQPQHF
v_call: TRBV10-3; j_call: TRBJ1-1; cdr3_aa: CAIGTGTGWTEAFF
v_call: TRBV6-2/TRBV6-3; j_call: TRBJ1-3; cdr3_aa: CASSYSRGLAGNTIYF
v_call: TRBV6-2/TRBV6-3; j_call: TRBJ2-3; cdr3_aa: CASSALGGADTQYF
v_call: TRBV9; j_call: TRBJ1-6; cdr3_aa: CASNRRKRSTGDSPLHF
v_call: TRBV7-3; j_call: TRBJ1-4; cdr3_aa: CASSSGPNEKLFF
v_call: TRBV7-3; j_call: TRBJ2-3; cdr3_aa: CASSLIGGAEVSTQYF